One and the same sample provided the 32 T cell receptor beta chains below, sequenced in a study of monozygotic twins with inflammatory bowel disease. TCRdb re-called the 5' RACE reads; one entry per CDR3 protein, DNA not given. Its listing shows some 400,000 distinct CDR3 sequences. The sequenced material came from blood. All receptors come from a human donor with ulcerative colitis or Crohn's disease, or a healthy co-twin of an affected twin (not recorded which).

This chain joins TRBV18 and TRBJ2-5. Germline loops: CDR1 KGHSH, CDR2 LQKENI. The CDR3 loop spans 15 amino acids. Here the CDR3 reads CASSHGWEVVKTQYF. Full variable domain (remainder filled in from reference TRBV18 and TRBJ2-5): NAGVMQNPRHLVRRRGQEARLRCSPMKGHSHVYWYRQLPEEGLKFMVYLQKENIIDESGMPKERFSAEFPKEGPSILRIQQVVRGDSAAYFCASSHGWEVVKTQYFGPGTRLLVL.

CDR3 residues: CASRTDRTVPYEQYF. This rearrangement joins TRBV6-1 to TRBJ2-7; TCRdb lists TRBD1, though no DNA is available to test this call. The germline gives CDR1 MNHNS, CDR2 SASEGT. CDR3 length: 15 residues.

CDR3 sequence: CASSLLSGANSPLHF. The rearrangement uses TRBV12-3 or TRBV12-4 and TRBJ1-6; lacking DNA, the TRBD1 call made by TCRdb goes unchecked. The CDR3 consists of 15 residues.

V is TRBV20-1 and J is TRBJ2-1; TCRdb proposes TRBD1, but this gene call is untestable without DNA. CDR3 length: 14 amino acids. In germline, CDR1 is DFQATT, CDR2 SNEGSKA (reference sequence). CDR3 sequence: CSAPLSRLHNEQFF.

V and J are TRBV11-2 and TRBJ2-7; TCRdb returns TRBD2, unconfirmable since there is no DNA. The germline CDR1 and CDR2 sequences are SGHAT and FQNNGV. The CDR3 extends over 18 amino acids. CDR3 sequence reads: CASSTRPQATSGSYEQYF.

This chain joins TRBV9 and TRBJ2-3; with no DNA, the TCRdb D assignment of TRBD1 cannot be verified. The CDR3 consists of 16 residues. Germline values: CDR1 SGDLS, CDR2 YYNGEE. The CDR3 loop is CASSFEGGIGEDTQYF.

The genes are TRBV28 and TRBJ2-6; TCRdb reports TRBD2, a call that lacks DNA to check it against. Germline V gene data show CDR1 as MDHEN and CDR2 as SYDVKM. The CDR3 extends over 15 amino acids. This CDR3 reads CASRWALSGANVLTF.

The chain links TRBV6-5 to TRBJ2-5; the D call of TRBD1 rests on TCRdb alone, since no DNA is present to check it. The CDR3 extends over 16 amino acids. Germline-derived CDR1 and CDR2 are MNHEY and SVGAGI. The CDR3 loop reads CASSFPPGQGVETQYF.

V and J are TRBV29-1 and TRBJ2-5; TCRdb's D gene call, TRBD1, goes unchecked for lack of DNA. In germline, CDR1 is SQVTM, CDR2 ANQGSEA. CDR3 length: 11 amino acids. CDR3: CSVAQGETQYF.

This chain's CDR3 is CASSGNNGNEQFF. This chain links TRBV5-1 with TRBJ2-1. The CDR3 has 13 residues. Germline V lookup: CDR1 SGHRS, CDR2 YFSETQ.

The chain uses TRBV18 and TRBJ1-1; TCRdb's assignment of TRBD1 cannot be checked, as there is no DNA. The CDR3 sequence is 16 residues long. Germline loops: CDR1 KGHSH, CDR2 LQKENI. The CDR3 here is CASSPQTGGANTEAFF.

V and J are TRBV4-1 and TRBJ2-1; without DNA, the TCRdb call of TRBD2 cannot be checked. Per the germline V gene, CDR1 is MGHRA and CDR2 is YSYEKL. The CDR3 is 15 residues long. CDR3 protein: CASSLGPGAYNEQFF.

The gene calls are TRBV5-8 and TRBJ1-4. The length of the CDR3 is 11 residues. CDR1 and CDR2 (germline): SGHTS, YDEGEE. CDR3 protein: CASGSRGKLFF. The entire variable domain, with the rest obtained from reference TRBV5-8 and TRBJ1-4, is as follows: EAGVTQSPTHLIKTRGQQATLRCSPISGHTSVYWYQQALGLGLQFLLWYDEGEERNRGNFPPRFSGRQFPNYSSELNVNALELEDSALYLCASGSRGKLFFGSGTQLSVL.

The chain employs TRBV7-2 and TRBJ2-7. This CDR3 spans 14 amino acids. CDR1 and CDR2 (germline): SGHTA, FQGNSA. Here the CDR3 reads CASSSPQGPYEQYF.

CDR3 region: CASSSAWTAEGGELFF. This chain links TRBV5-1 with TRBJ2-2; TCRdb's D gene call, TRBD2, goes unchecked for lack of DNA. The CDR3 is 16 amino acids. Germline lookup yields CDR1 SGHRS and CDR2 YFSETQ.

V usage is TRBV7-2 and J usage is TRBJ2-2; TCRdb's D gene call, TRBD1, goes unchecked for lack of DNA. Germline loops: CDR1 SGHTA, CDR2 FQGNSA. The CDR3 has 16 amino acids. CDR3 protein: CASSLAGGQGTGELFF.

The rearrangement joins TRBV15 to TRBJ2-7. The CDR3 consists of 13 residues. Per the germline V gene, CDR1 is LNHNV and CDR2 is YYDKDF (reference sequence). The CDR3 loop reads CATSPSTEYEQYF.

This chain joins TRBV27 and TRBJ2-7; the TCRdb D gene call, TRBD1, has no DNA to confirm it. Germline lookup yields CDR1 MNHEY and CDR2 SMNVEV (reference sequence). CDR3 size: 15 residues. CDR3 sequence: CASSPRPGHNYEQYF.

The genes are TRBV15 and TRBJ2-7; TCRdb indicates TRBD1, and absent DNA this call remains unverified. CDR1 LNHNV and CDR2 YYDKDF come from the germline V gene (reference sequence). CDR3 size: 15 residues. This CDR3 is CATRPDRGPSYEQYF.

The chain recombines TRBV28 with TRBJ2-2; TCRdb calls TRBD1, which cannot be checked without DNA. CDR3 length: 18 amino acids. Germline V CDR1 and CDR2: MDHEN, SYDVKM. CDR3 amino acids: CASSPHQGQGGYTGELFF.

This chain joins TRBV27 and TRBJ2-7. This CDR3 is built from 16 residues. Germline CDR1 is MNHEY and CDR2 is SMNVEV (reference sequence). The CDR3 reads CASRHLPPVTSYEQYF.

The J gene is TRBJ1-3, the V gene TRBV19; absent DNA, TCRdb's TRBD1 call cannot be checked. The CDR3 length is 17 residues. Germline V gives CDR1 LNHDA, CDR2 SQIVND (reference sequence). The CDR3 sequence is CASSIGGGDSSGNTIYF.

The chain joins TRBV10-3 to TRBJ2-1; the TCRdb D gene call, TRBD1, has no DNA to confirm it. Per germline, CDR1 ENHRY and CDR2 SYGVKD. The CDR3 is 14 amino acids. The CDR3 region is CAISGQGAWNEQFF.

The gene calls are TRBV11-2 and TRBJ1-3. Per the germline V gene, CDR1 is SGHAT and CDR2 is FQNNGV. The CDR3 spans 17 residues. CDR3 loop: CASSLVLGQGPGNTIYF. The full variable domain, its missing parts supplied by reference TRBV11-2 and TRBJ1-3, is EAGVAQSPRYKIIEKRQSVAFWCNPISGHATLYWYQQILGQGPKLLIQFQNNGVVDDSQLPKDRFSAERLKGVDSTLKIQPAKLEDSAVYLCASSLVLGQGPGNTIYFGEGSWLTVV.

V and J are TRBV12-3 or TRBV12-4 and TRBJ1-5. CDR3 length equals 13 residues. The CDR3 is CASSRISNQPQHF.

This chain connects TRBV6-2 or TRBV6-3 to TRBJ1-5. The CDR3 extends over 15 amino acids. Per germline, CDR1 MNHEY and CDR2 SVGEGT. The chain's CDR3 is CASSRLVPGNQPQHF.

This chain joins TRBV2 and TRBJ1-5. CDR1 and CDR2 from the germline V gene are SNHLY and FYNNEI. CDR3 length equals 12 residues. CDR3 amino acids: CASSEVTQPQHF.

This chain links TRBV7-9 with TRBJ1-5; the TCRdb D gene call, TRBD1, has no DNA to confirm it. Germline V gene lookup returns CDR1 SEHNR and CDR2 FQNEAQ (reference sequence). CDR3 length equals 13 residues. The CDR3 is CASSGQGGQPQHF.

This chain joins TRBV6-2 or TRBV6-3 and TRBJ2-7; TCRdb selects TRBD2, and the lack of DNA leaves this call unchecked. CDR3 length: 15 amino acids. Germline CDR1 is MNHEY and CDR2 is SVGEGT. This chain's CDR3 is CASSPGLFGVYEQYF.

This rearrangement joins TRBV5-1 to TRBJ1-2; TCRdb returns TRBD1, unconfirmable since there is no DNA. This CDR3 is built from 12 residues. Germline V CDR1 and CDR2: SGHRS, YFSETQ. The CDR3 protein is CASRRDSWGYTF. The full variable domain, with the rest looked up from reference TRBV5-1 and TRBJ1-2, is KAGVTQTPRYLIKTRGQQVTLSCSPISGHRSVSWYQQTPGQGLQFLFEYFSETQRNKGNFPGRFSGRQFSNSRSEMNVSTLELGDSALYLCASRRDSWGYTFGSGTRLTVV.

The CDR3 reads CASRGAAPNYGYTF. The chain uses TRBV6-1 and TRBJ1-2; the TCRdb call, TRBD1, lacks DNA for checking. Germline lookup yields CDR1 MNHNS and CDR2 SASEGT. The CDR3 sequence is 14 residues long.

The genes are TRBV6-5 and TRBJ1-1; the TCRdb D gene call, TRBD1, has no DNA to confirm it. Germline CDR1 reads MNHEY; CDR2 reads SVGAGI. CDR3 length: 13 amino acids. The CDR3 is CASSITGDTEAFF.